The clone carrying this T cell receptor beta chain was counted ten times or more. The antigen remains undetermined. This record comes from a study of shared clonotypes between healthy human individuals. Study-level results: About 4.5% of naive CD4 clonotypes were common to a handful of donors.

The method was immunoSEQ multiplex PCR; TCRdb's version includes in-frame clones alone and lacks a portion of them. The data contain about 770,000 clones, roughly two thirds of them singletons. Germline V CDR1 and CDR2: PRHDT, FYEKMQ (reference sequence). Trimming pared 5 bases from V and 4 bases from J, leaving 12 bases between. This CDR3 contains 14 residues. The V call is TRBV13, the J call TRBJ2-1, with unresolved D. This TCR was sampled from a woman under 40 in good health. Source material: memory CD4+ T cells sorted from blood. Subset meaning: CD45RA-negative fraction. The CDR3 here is CASSGRRVYNEQFF. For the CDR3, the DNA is TGTGCCAGCAGCGGGCGGCGCGTGTACAATGAGCAGTTCTTC. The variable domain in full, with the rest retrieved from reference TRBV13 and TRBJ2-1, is AAGVIQSPRHLIKEKRETATLKCYPIPRHDTVYWYQQGPGQDPQFLISFYEKMQSDKGSIPDRFSAQQFSDYHSELNMSSLELGDSALYFCASSGRRVYNEQFFGPGTRLTVL.